This TCR beta chain was recorded in a study of regulatory T cells in long-lasting Graves disease. Time point given: newly diagnosed GD, antithyroid drugs for less than 3 months. Scientists built the TCR library using RNA that was extracted from PBMCs. This clonotype was counted ten times or more. Arm-PCR of CDR3 regions and iRepertoire HTBI primers were the basis on which TCR beta libraries were built. Each CDR3 protein gets one entry after TCRdb re-called the multiplex PCR reads with MiXCR. The sample contains 250,000 to 400,000 distinct CDR3 sequences, more than 15% of which appear only once. Trimming stripped 5 bases from V and 4 bases from J, with 14 bases between. CDR1 is MNHNS and CDR2 is SASEGT in the germline V gene. The length of the CDR3 is 15 residues.

The sequences come from peripheral blood mononuclear cells (PBMCs), collected at new diagnosis, from a patient treated with antithyroid drugs. This sequence was found in a female donor with Graves disease. The chain has TRBV6-1 and TRBJ2-2; possible D gene TRBD2, 5 bases. The CDR3 spells CASSPLGSGTGELFF. CDR3 nucleotides: TGTGCCAGCAGTCCCCTTGGGAGCGGCACCGGGGAGCTGTTTTTT.